This T cell receptor beta chain was sequenced during a study of blood T cell repertoires in COVID-19. Germline V lookup: CDR1 SGHRS, CDR2 YFSETQ. Trimming took 0 bases from V and 2 from J, leaving 8 bases between them. CDR3 length: 14 residues. This table comes from immunoSEQ multiplex PCR, and its TCRdb copy is limited to in-frame clones, with some not included. Of roughly 120,000 clones in the sample, 86% were seen once. The sample consisted of peripheral blood. V usage is TRBV5-1 and J usage is TRBJ1-1, with D unclear. This clonotype was sampled from a middle-aged man with acute or convalescent COVID-19. Here the CDR3 DNA reads TGCGCCAGCAGCTTGGCCGTACTAAACACTGAAGCTTTCTTT. It yields the protein CASSLAVLNTEAFF.